The 29 T cell receptor beta chains below were found in one sample sequenced in a study of T-cell memory formation after mild COVID-19. TCRdb redid the calling of the 5' RACE reads with MiXCR, one entry per CDR3 protein. This table holds hundreds of thousands of distinct CDR3 sequences, 24% found once. Sequenced: PBMCs or a T cell subset sorted from them (not recorded which). The receptors originated from an adult woman who had mild COVID-19 (a few samples of this study predate the infection). Cell type and time point are not known.

The rearrangement uses TRBV6-5 and TRBJ2-7, with a weak D call TRBD1 (6 bases). The CDR3 is 14 amino acids. CDR1 MNHEY and CDR2 SVGAGI come from the germline V gene. Trimming removed 6 bases from V and 0 bases from J, with 12 bases in between. In DNA form, the CDR3 reads TGTGCCAGCAGGGACAGTCCTTCCTCCTACGAGCAGTACTTC. Amino acid sequence: CASRDSPSSYEQYF.

This clonotype was seen only a few times. The J gene is TRBJ2-5, the V gene TRBV7-3, with D maybe TRBD2 (6 bases). Between the trimmed V and J ends, which lost 2 bases and 1 base, there was a span of 8 bases. Looked up from germline, CDR1 is SGHTA and CDR2 is FQGTGA. The CDR3 length is 14 residues. This CDR3 is CASSLGGPQETQYF. CDR3 sequence (DNA): TGTGCCAGCAGCTTAGGAGGGCCCCAAGAGACCCAGTACTTC. Full variable domain (missing parts from reference TRBV7-3 and TRBJ2-5): GAGVSQTPSNKVTEKGKYVELRCDPISGHTALYWYRQSLGQGPEFLIYFQGTGAADDSGLPNDRFFAVRPEGSVSTLKIQRTERGDSAVYLCASSLGGPQETQYFGPGTRLLVL.

This clonotype was detected a few times. The rearrangement joins TRBV24-1 to TRBJ2-6; maybe TRBD2 (6 bases). Germline CDR1 is KGHDR and CDR2 is SFDVKD. The CDR3 loop spans 14 amino acids. V lost 5 bases, J lost 2 bases, and 6 bases lay in between. CDR3 nucleotides: TGTGCCACCAGTGGCGGGGCTGGGGCCAACGTCCTGACTTTC. This sequence encodes CATSGGAGANVLTF.

The chain recombines TRBV4-1 with TRBJ2-3, with unresolved D. Germline CDR1 MGHRA, CDR2 YSYEKL. The V end lost 1 base, the J end lost 5 bases, and 19 bases lay between the germline ends. The CDR3 is 17 amino acids. CDR3 sequence (DNA): TGCGCCAGCAGCCAAGGGCCTTGGCTAATGGACGAAGATACGCAGTATTTT. Translation: CASSQGPWLMDEDTQYF.

This chain joins TRBV9 and TRBJ1-2; 11 nucleotides align to TRBD1. V lost 3 bases, J lost 7 bases, and 2 bases stayed unmatched. The CDR3 runs to 13 residues. Germline assignment: CDR1 SGDLS and CDR2 YYNGEE. CDR3 sequence reads: CASSAGQGGGYTF. The CDR3 DNA reads as TGTGCCAGCAGCGCGGGACAGGGGGGTGGCTACACCTTC.

The chain couples TRBV7-9 to TRBJ2-5; D not certain. Trimming took 4 bases from V and 0 from J, leaving 12 bases between them. Germline CDR1 SEHNR, CDR2 FQNEAQ (reference sequence). This CDR3 spans 15 amino acids. DNA for the CDR3: TGTGCCAGCAGCTGGAAAGGCCCTTACCAAGAGACCCAGTACTTC. Its protein is CASSWKGPYQETQYF.

The chain is built from TRBV12-3 or TRBV12-4 and TRBJ1-2, with 7 positions matching TRBD1. The CDR3 length is 15 residues. V dropped 5 bases and J dropped 5; count of bases not matched to a gene: 11. CDR3 sequence: CASSLMTGINYGYTF. CDR3 nucleotide sequence: TGTGCCAGCAGTCTGATGACAGGGATCAATTATGGCTACACCTTC.

The table lists this clonotype with a few counts. This chain links TRBV20-1 with TRBJ1-2, with unresolved D. Germline V gives CDR1 DFQATT, CDR2 SNEGSKA (reference sequence). The CDR3 extends over 14 amino acids. With 3 bases removed from V and 8 bases from J, the gap between germline ends came to 19 bases. DNA for the CDR3: TGCAGTGCTAGTAATCCTTTAAAGGGCAGGGGCTACACCTTC. It translates to CSASNPLKGRGYTF.

This clonotype was seen more than once but under ten times. V and J are TRBV21-1 and TRBJ2-7; the table's D gene call, TRBD1, was not cross checked with the DNA. TRBV21-1 is labeled a pseudogene. The CDR3 has 15 residues. CDR3 sequence reads: CASRQGQGGSYEQYF. The CDR3 region has the DNA TGTGCCAGCAGGCAAGGGCAGGGTGGATCCTACGAGCAGTACTTC.

The V and J genes are TRBV5-1 and TRBJ2-3, with TRBD2 matching over 7 bases. The CDR3 has 17 residues. Germline V lookup: CDR1 SGHRS, CDR2 YFSETQ. With V trimmed by 5 bases and J by 2 bases, 14 bases remained unmatched. For the CDR3, the DNA is TGCGCCAGCAGTCAAGCCTCCGGGGACTACGACACAGATACGCAGTATTTT. Its translation is CASSQASGDYDTDTQYF.

This sequence joins TRBV6-1 and TRBJ1-5, with D possibly matching TRBD1 (6 bases). The V and J ends lost 0 bases and 0 bases respectively, with 12 bases between them. Germline CDR1 is MNHNS and CDR2 is SASEGT. CDR3 size: 17 residues. CDR3 DNA: TGTGCCAGCAGTGAAGCGGGGACACCCTATAGCAATCAGCCCCAGCATTTT. It is translated as CASSEAGTPYSNQPQHF.

This chain uses TRBV24-1 with TRBJ2-7, with a weak D call TRBD2 (6 bases). Trimming shortened V by 10 bases and J by 6 bases, and 21 bases separated the two germline ends. Germline V CDR1 and CDR2: KGHDR, SFDVKD. The CDR3 runs to 14 residues. The CDR3 region is CATAGSRLPTEQYF. The CDR3 nucleotides are TGTGCCACAGCGGGTTCCCGCCTCCCGACCGAGCAGTACTTC.

This clonotype was seen more than once but under ten times. The chain has TRBV6-6 and TRBJ2-2; the match to TRBD1 covers 9 bases. Losses at the gene ends were 0 bases for V and 5 bases for J; bases not matched to a gene: 1. The germline V gene has CDR1 MNHNY and CDR2 SVGAGI (reference sequence). The CDR3 spans 15 residues. The CDR3 nucleotides are TGTGCCAGCAGTTACTCGACAGGGGGAACCGGGGAGCTGTTTTTT. Protein: CASSYSTGGTGELFF.

V and J are TRBV29-1 and TRBJ1-1; D remains ambiguous. V lost 4 bases, J lost 0 bases, and 6 bases lay in between. Germline values: CDR1 SQVTM, CDR2 ANQGSEA. This CDR3 has 12 residues. Here the CDR3 reads CSVAAMNTEAFF. DNA of the CDR3: TGCAGCGTTGCAGCTATGAACACTGAAGCTTTCTTT.

This clonotype has a handful of counts. The chain has TRBV5-5 and TRBJ1-5; 7 bases are shared with TRBD1. The length of the CDR3 is 14 residues. Germline trimming cut 0 bases from V and 5 bases from J; bases unmatched to any gene: 2. Germline CDR1 reads SGHKS; CDR2 reads YYEKEE (reference sequence). CDR3 protein: CASSLEGGDQPQHF. The DNA of the CDR3 is TGTGCCAGCAGCTTGGAAGGGGGCGATCAGCCCCAGCATTTT.

This clonotype occurred many times. J is TRBJ2-7 and V is TRBV10-1, with 8 bases fitting TRBD1. The ends lost 3 bases at V and 2 bases at J; junction bases unmatched: 12. Germline lookup yields CDR1 WNHNN and CDR2 SYGVQD (reference sequence). This CDR3 is 17 amino acids long. For the CDR3, the DNA is TGCGCCAGCAGTGAACCAGGACAGGGCGAGGGGACCTACGAGCAGTACTTC. It codes for CASSEPGQGEGTYEQYF.

The rearrangement joins TRBV4-1 to TRBJ2-7, with 10 bases fitting TRBD1. V lost 0 bases, J lost 3 bases, and 5 bases stayed unmatched. The germline V gene has CDR1 MGHRA and CDR2 YSYEKL. The CDR3 totals 16 residues. The CDR3 nucleotides are TGCGCCAGCAGCCAAGATCAAGGGACAGGGGACTACGAGCAGTACTTC. Its translation: CASSQDQGTGDYEQYF.

The chain is built from TRBV15 and TRBJ1-6; possibly TRBD1 for D (6 bases). Germline V gene sequence: CDR1 LNHNV, CDR2 YYDKDF (reference sequence). The CDR3 sequence is 16 residues long. V dropped 0 bases and J dropped 8 bases, with 14 bases sitting between them. CDR3: CATSRDLGGPDSPLHF. CDR3 in DNA: TGTGCCACCAGCAGAGATCTGGGGGGGCCCGATTCACCCCTCCACTTT. Filled out from reference TRBV15 and TRBJ1-6, the complete variable domain reads DAMVIQNPRYQVTQFGKPVTLSCSQTLNHNVMYWYQQKSSQAPKLLFHYYDKDFNNEADTPDNFQSRRPNTSFCFLDIRSPGLGDTAMYLCATSRDLGGPDSPLHFGNGTRLTVT.

The chain links TRBV3-1 to TRBJ2-1, with D maybe TRBD1 (7 bases). CDR3 length: 18 amino acids. Germline-derived CDR1 and CDR2 are LGHDT and YNNKEL (reference sequence). V was clipped by 0 bases and J by 0 bases, with 15 bases between them. CDR3 coding DNA: TGTGCCAGCAGCCAAGATGGGACTCCAGGGGGCTCCTACAATGAGCAGTTCTTC. Its protein product is CASSQDGTPGGSYNEQFF.

This clonotype was seen ten or more times. V gene TRBV7-9 combines with J gene TRBJ2-3; 8 bases fit TRBD2. V shed 5 bases, J shed 3 bases, and the junction held 7 bases outside the gene matches. In germline, CDR1 is SEHNR, CDR2 FQNEAQ (reference sequence). This CDR3 region has 15 residues. The CDR3 DNA reads as TGTGCCAGCAGCCCCGGCGGGGGGTCTACAGATACGCAGTATTTT. Protein: CASSPGGGSTDTQYF.

This clonotype was seen more than once but under ten times. The gene calls are TRBV27 and TRBJ2-6; no firm D call. The V end lost 10 bases, the J end lost 0 bases, and 7 bases lay between the germline ends. From germline, CDR1 is MNHEY and CDR2 SMNVEV (reference sequence). This CDR3 is built from 13 residues. The CDR3 region is CATRSSGANVLTF. DNA for the CDR3: TGTGCCACCAGGAGCTCTGGGGCCAACGTCCTGACTTTC.

V usage is TRBV2 and J usage is TRBJ2-1, with 15 bases aligning to TRBD2. This CDR3 region has 14 residues. The J segment lost 10 bases and the V segment lost 6 bases, leaving 4 bases of the junction unmatched. CDR1 SNHLY and CDR2 FYNNEI come from the germline V gene. The CDR3 spells CASRGLAGGLEQFF. CDR3 DNA: TGTGCCAGCAGGGGACTAGCGGGAGGACTAGAGCAGTTCTTC.

This clonotype was observed a handful of times. The genes are TRBV7-9 and TRBJ2-7; 9 bases are shared with TRBD1. CDR3 length: 14 amino acids. V trimming: 4 bases; J trimming: 5 bases; junction bases outside the gene matches: 6. Per the germline V gene, CDR1 is SEHNR and CDR2 is FQNEAQ (reference sequence). CDR3 region: CASSSNRGQDEQYF. Here the CDR3 DNA reads TGTGCCAGCAGCTCTAACAGGGGGCAGGACGAGCAGTACTTC.

This clonotype was seen a handful of times. The rearrangement uses TRBV5-1 and TRBJ2-1; D possibly corresponds to TRBD2 (6 bases). Looked up from germline, CDR1 is SGHRS and CDR2 is YFSETQ. Trimming removed 1 base at V and 3 bases at J, with 17 bases between. The CDR3 totals 17 residues. The CDR3 reads CASSLKESGLDYNEQFF. The DNA of the CDR3 is TGCGCCAGCAGCTTGAAGGAAAGCGGGCTAGACTACAATGAGCAGTTCTTC.

This clonotype has more than one count but fewer than ten. The rearrangement joins TRBV29-1 to TRBJ1-1; D may be TRBD1 (5 bases). CDR1 and CDR2 (germline): SQVTM, ANQGSEA. The V end lost 6 bases, the J end lost 9 bases, and 14 bases lay between the germline ends. The CDR3 covers 11 residues. CDR3 amino acids: CSVHHQGKAFF. In DNA, the CDR3 is TGCAGCGTCCATCACCAGGGTAAAGCTTTCTTT.

This clonotype has just a few counts. The genes are TRBV5-1 and TRBJ1-1; unclear D gene. The CDR3 runs to 16 residues. The V gene's germline CDR1 is SGHRS and CDR2 YFSETQ. V lost 4 bases, J lost 1 base, and 17 bases lay in between. The CDR3 region is CASSPDEHPGNTEAFF. The CDR3 DNA sequence: TGCGCCAGCAGCCCCGATGAACATCCCGGGAACACTGAAGCTTTCTTT.

In its sample, this clonotype was seen a few times. J is TRBJ1-5 and V is TRBV12-3 or TRBV12-4, with 7 positions matching TRBD1. This CDR3 contains 15 residues. V trimming: 7 bases; J trimming: 10 bases; junction bases outside the gene matches: 16. CDR3 amino acids: CASNHGDRLSEPQHF. CDR3 nucleotide sequence: TGTGCCAGCAACCACGGGGACAGACTCTCGGAACCCCAGCATTTT.

The chain uses TRBV14 and TRBJ2-7; possibly TRBD1 for D (6 bases). Germline-derived CDR1 and CDR2 are SGHDN and FVKESK. This CDR3 is 16 amino acids long. V lost 1 base and J lost 2, with 15 bases in between. CDR3 in DNA: TGTGCCAGCAGCCAAGGACCGGGACACCTTGCCTACGAGCAGTACTTC. Protein: CASSQGPGHLAYEQYF.

This clonotype turned up a few times. The V and J genes are TRBV7-2 and TRBJ2-1, with D possibly being TRBD1 (5 bases). The ends were cut back, 7 bases at V and 5 bases at J, with 21 bases in the middle. Per the germline V gene, CDR1 is SGHTA and CDR2 is FQGNSA. The CDR3 is 16 residues long. The CDR3: CASNPQGLMHHNEQFF. CDR3 nucleotide sequence: TGTGCCAGCAACCCCCAGGGATTAATGCACCACAATGAGCAGTTCTTC.